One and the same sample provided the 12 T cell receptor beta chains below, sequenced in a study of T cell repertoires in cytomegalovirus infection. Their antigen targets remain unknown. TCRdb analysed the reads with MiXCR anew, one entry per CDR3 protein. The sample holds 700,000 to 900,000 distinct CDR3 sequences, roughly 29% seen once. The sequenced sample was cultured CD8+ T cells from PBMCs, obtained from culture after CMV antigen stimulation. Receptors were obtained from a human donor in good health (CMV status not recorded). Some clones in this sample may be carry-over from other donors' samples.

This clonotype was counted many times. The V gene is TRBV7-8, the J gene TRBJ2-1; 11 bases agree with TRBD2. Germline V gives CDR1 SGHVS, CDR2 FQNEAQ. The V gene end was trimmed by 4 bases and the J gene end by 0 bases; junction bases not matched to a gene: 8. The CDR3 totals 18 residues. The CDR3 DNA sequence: TGTGCCAGCAGCTGGGAGGGACTAGCGGAGAGCTCCTACAATGAGCAGTTCTTC. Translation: CASSWEGLAESSYNEQFF.

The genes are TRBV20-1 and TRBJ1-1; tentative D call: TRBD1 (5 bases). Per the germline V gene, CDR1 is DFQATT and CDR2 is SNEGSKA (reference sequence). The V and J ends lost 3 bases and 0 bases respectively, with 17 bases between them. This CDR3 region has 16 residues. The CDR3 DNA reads TGCAGTGCTAGGGACAACCTCAGGGCCATGAACACTGAAGCTTTCTTT. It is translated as CSARDNLRAMNTEAFF.

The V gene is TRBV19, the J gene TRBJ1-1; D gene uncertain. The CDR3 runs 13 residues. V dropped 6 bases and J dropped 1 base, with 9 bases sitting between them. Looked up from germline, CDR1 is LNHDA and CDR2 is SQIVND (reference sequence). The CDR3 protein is CASRPPGNTEAFF. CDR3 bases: TGTGCCAGTAGGCCTCCCGGGAACACTGAAGCTTTCTTT.

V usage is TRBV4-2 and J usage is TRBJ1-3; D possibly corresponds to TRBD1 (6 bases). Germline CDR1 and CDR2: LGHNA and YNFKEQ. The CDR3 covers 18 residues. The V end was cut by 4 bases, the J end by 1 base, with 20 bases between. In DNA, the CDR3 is TGTGCCAGCAGCCCACTCCTACTTCAGGGGCTTTCTGGAAACACCATATATTTT. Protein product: CASSPLLLQGLSGNTIYF.

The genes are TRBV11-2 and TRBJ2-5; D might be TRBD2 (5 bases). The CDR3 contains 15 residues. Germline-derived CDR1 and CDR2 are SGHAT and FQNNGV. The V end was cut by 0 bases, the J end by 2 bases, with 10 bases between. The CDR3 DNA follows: TGTGCCAGCAGCTTAGAATCTAGCCCTCAAGAGACCCAGTACTTC. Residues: CASSLESSPQETQYF.

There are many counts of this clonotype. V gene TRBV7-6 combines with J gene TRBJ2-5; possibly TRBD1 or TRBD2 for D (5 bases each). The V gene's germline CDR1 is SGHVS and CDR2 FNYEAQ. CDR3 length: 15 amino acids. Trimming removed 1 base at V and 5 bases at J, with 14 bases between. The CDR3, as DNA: TGTGCCAGCAGCTTAGTCGTGGGGGTTCTTGAGACCCAGTACTTC. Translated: CASSLVVGVLETQYF.

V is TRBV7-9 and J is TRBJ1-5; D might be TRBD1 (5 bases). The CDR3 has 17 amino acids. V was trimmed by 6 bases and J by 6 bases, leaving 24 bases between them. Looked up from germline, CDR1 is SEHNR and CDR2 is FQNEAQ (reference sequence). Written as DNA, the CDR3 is TGTGCCAGCAGTTTCGGGCCTCTCCAACTTGGGGGTCAGCCCCAGCATTTT. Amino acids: CASSFGPLQLGGQPQHF.

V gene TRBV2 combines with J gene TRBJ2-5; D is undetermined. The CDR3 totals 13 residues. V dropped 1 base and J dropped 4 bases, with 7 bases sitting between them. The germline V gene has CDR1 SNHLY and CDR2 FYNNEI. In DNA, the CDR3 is TGTGCCAGCAGTGAAGGCCAGCCAGAGACCCAGTACTTC. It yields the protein CASSEGQPETQYF.

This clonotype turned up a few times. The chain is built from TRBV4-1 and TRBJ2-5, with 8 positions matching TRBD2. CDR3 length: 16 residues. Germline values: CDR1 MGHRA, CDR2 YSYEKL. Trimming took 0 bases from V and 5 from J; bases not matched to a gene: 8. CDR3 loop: CASSQDYTGGPETQYF. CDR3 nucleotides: TGCGCCAGCAGCCAAGATTATACGGGGGGGCCGGAGACCCAGTACTTC.

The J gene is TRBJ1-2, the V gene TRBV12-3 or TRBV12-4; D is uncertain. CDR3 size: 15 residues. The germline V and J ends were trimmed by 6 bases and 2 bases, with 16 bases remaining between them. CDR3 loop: CASSRRRGRNYGYTF. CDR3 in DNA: TGTGCCAGCAGCCGACGTCGAGGCAGGAACTATGGCTACACCTTC.

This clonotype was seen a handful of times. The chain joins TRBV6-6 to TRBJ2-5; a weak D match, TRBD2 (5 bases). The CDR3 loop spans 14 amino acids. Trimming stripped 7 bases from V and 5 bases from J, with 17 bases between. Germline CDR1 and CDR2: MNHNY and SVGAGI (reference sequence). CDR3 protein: CASTDYGVQETQYF. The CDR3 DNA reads TGTGCCAGCACCGATTACGGGGTTCAGGAGACCCAGTACTTC.

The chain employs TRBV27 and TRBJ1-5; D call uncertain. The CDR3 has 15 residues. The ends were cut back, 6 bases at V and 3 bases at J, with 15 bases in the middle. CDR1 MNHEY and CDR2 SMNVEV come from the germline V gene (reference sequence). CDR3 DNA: TGTGCCAGCAGCCAAGGAGGGCCCCACAATCAGCCCCAGCATTTT. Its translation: CASSQGGPHNQPQHF.